Here is one TCR beta chain with its context. Germline CDR1 and CDR2: SGHNT and YENEEA. The trim removed 5 bases at V and 0 bases at J, leaving 10 bases unmatched. The CDR3 sequence is 18 residues long. The source of the sample is a study of blood T cell repertoires in COVID-19. Here immunoSEQ multiplex PCR was the method, and the copy in TCRdb shows in-frame clones only, minus some. The sample lists some 260,000 clones; under 90% were seen once. The chain couples TRBV11-3 to TRBJ2-1; 10 bases map to TRBD2. This TCR was recovered from a man aged 25 to 40 with acute COVID-19. Source material: PBMCs or T cells enriched from blood (not recorded which). CDR3 sequence (DNA): TGTGCCAGCAGCGCCCCGGGACTAGCGTGGAGCTCCTACAATGAGCAGTTCTTC. This translates into CASSAPGLAWSSYNEQFF.